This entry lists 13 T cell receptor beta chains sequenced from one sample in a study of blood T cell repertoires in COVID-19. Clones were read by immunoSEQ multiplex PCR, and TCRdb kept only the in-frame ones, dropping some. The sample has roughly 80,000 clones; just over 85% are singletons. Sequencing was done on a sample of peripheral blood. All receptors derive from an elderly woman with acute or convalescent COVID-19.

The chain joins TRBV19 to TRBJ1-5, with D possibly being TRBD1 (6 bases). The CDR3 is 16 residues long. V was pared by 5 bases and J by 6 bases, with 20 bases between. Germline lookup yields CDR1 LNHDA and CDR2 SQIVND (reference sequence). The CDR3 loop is CASSLGWGGPIQPQHF. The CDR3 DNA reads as TGTGCCAGTAGTCTCGGGTGGGGGGGCCCTATTCAGCCCCAGCATTTT.

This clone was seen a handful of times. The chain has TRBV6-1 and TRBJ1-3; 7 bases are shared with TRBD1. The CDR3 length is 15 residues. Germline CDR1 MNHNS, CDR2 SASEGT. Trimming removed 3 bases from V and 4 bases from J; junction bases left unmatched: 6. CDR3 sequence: CASSDRGVGGNTIYF. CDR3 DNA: TGTGCCAGCAGTGACAGGGGGGTCGGCGGAAACACCATATATTTT.

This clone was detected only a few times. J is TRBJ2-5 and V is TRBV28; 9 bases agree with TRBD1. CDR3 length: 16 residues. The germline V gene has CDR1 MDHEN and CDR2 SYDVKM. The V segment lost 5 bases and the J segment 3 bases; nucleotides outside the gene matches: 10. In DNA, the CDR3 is TGTGCCAGCAGTGCCCTGACAGGGGGAAAAGAAGAGACCCAGTACTTC. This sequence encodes CASSALTGGKEETQYF.

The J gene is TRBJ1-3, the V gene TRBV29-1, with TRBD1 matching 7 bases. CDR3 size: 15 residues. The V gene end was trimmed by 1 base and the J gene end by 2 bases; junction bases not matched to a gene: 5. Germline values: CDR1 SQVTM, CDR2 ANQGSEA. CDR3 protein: CSVEGQGFTGNTIYF. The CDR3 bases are TGCAGCGTTGAAGGACAGGGTTTCACTGGAAACACCATATATTTT.

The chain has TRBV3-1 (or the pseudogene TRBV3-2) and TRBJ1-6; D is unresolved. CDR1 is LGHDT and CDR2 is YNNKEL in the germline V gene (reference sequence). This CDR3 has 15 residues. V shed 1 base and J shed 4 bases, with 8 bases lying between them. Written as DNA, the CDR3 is TGTGCCAGCAGCCAAGTGGAGGGTTATAATTCACCCCTCCACTTT. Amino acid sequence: CASSQVEGYNSPLHF.

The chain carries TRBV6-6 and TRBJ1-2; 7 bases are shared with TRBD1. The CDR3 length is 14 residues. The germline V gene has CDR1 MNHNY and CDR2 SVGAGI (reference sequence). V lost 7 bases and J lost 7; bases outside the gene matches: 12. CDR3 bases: TGTGCCAGCAACCTAAACGAGGGGGCAATTGGCTACACCTTC. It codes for CASNLNEGAIGYTF.

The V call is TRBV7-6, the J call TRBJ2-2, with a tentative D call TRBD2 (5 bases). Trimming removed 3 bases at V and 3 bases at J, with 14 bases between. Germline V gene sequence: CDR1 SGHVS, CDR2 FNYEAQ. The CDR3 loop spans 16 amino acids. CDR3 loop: CASSFLDPADTGELFF. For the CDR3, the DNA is TGTGCCAGCAGCTTCTTGGACCCAGCGGACACCGGGGAGCTGTTTTTT.

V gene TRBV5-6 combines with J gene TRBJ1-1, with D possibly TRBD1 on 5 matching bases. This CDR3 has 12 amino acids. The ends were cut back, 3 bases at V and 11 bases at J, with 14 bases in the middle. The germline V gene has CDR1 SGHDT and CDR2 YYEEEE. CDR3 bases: TGTGCCAGCAGCTGGGAGGGGTCTCGGGCTTTCTTT. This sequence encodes CASSWEGSRAFF.

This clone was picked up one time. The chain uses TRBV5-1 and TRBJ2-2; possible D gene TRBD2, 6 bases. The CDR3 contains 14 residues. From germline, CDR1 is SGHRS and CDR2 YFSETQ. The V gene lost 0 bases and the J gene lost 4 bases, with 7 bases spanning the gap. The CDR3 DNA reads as TGCGCCAGCAGCTTGGCGGGAGCCACCGGGGAGCTGTTTTTT. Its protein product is CASSLAGATGELFF.

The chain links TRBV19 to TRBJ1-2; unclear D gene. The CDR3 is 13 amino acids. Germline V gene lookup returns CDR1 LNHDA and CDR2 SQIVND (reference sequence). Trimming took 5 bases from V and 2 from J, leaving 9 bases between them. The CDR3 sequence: CASSPGDNYGYTF. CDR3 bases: TGTGCCAGTAGTCCCGGAGACAACTATGGCTACACCTTC.

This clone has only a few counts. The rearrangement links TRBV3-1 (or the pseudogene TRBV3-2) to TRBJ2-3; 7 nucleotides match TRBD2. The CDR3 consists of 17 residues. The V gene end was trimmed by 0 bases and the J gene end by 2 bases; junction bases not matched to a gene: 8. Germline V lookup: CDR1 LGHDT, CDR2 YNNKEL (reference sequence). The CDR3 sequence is CASSQDLGGGFTDTQYF. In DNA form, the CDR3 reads TGTGCCAGCAGCCAAGATTTGGGGGGGGGATTCACAGATACGCAGTATTTT.

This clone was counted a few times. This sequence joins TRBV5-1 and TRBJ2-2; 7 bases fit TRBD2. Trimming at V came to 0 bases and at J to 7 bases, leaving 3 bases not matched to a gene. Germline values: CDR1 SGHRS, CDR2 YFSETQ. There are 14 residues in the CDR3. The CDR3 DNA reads TGCGCCAGCAGCTTGGGACTAGCAAACGGGGAGCTGTTTTTT. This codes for CASSLGLANGELFF.

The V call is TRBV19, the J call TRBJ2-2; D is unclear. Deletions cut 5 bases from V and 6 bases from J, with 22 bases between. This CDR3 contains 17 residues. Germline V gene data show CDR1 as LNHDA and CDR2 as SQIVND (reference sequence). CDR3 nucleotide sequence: TGTGCCAGTAGTTCAGTTATCTCCTCAGATCGTTCCGGGGAGCTGTTTTTT. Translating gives CASSSVISSDRSGELFF.